This T cell receptor beta chain was observed in a study of blood T cell repertoires in COVID-19. This CDR3 spans 14 amino acids. Per the germline V gene, CDR1 is SGHVS and CDR2 is FQNEAQ. Trimming took off 0 bases at V and 1 base at J, with 6 bases between the two ends. Clones were sequenced by immunoSEQ multiplex PCR, and TCRdb holds only the in-frame ones, with some missing. Of about 140,000 clones detected, around 87% appear once; the ten largest clones hold more than 5%. The chain links TRBV7-8 to TRBJ2-5; D is ambiguous. Sequencing input: peripheral blood. This sequence was found in a human donor in a cohort sampled during active COVID-19. The CDR3: CASSLARFQETQYF. The CDR3 DNA reads as TGTGCCAGCAGCTTAGCGCGGTTCCAAGAGACCCAGTACTTC.